This T cell receptor beta chain was captured in a study of blood T cell repertoires in COVID-19. The overall study: Spain, Italy and the United States supplied samples that represented acute and convalescent COVID-19. Sample material is recorded as cDNA or gDNA derived from T cells, B-cell-depleted T cells, or PBMCs.

The authors' processing: Using reference gene primer amplification, nucleated cell counts were estimated. Data came from immunoSEQ multiplex PCR; TCRdb stores just in-frame clones and leaves some out. V, J and clone size are those of that table, while D and trimming were read from the DNA. The sample includes over 250,000 clones, approximately 88% of them seen just once. CDR1 and CDR2 from the germline V gene are KGHSH and LQKENI. The V end was cut by 3 bases, the J end by 2 bases, with 12 bases between. The CDR3 has 15 amino acids. This rearrangement joins TRBV18 to TRBJ2-3, with D maybe TRBD2 (5 bases). This receptor was obtained from a man over 45 with acute or convalescent COVID-19. The sequenced sample was peripheral blood. The CDR3 DNA sequence: TGTGCCAGCTCACCTAGCGCCCAGGACACAGATACGCAGTATTTT. Its protein product is CASSPSAQDTDTQYF.